Below, one TCR beta chain is given with its context. CDR1 and CDR2 (germline): SGHNT, YYREEE (reference sequence). This CDR3 has 14 residues. V was cut by 3 bases and J by 2 bases, with 11 bases left in between. The data belong to a study of cytomegalovirus exposure and HLA in healthy donors. Primers included in the PCR were 60 Vbeta and 13 Jbeta primers. Here immunoSEQ multiplex PCR was the method, and the copy in TCRdb shows in-frame clones only, minus some. The data hold about 160,000 clones, with about 75% observed a single time. V gene TRBV5-4 combines with J gene TRBJ1-2, with D perhaps matching TRBD1 (5 bases). The material sequenced was PBMCs. The TCR originated in a woman aged 45 to 65 in good health and CMV-seropositive. CDR3: CASSSYGGNYGYTF. CDR3 sequence (DNA): TGTGCCAGCAGCTCGTACGGGGGAAACTATGGCTACACCTTC.